The 26 T cell receptor beta chains below were found in one sample sequenced in a study of shared clonotypes between healthy human individuals. Assay used: immunoSEQ multiplex PCR; TCRdb lists only in-frame clones, some missing. The sample holds about 1 million clones, approximately 72% seen once. Sequenced input: memory CD4+ T cells sorted from blood. The subset is: CD45RA-negative fraction. The receptors come from a man aged 18 to 29 in good health.

To note about this clone: This sample also contains other DNA sequences that code for the same CDR3. This chain links TRBV7-2 with TRBJ2-5; D not certain. The CDR3 extends over 13 amino acids. Deletions cut 3 bases from V and 3 bases from J, with 8 bases between. Germline CDR1 and CDR2: SGHTA and FQGNSA. As DNA, the CDR3 is TGTGCCAGCAGCTTCGGTGGAAAAGAGACCCAGTACTTC. Its protein is CASSFGGKETQYF.

The J gene is TRBJ2-7, the V gene TRBV7-2; D possibly corresponds to TRBD1 (6 bases). V dropped 4 bases and J dropped 5 bases, with 15 bases sitting between them. The CDR3 runs 14 residues. Germline CDR1 reads SGHTA; CDR2 reads FQGNSA. CDR3 DNA sequence: TGTGCCAGCAGCTCACCAAAAGGGACAAACGAGCAGTACTTC. It codes for CASSSPKGTNEQYF. The whole variable domain, filled in from reference TRBV7-2 and TRBJ2-7, reads GAGVSQSPSNKVTEKGKDVELRCDPISGHTALYWYRQSLGQGLEFLIYFQGNSAPDKSGLPSDRFSAERTGGSVSTLTIQRTQQEDSAVYLCASSSPKGTNEQYFGPGTRLTVT.

The V and J genes are TRBV6-6 and TRBJ2-3, with no clear D. Germline assignment: CDR1 MNHNY and CDR2 SVGAGI (reference sequence). The CDR3 is made up of 12 amino acids. V was shortened by 6 bases and J by 4 bases, with 8 bases between the two germline ends. The CDR3 loop reads CASSKNPDTQYF. The CDR3 region has the DNA TGTGCCAGCAGCAAGAATCCAGATACGCAGTATTTT.

The V gene is TRBV5-1, the J gene TRBJ1-2; D ambiguous. The V end lost 3 bases, the J end lost 4 bases, and 13 bases lay between the germline ends. The CDR3 extends over 14 amino acids. The germline CDR1 and CDR2 sequences are SGHRS and YFSETQ. For the CDR3, the DNA is TGCGCCAGCAGCTCCCTGTCAGGTATCTATGGCTACACCTTC. Protein sequence: CASSSLSGIYGYTF.

This clone is a singleton in its sample. The V call is TRBV6-1, the J call TRBJ1-3; no clear D. The CDR3 is 23 residues long. The germline V gene encodes CDR1 MNHNS and CDR2 SASEGT. Trimming left V 2 bases short and J 4 bases short, with 36 bases between. The CDR3 reads CASSEMIRPTGNPGLSCGNTIYF. DNA for the CDR3: TGTGCCAGCAGTGAAATGATCCGACCCACCGGCAACCCAGGTCTATCGTGCGGAAACACCATATATTTT.

The rearrangement joins TRBV5-6 to TRBJ2-1, with a tentative D call TRBD1 (6 bases). The CDR3 loop spans 12 amino acids. V lost 3 bases and J 9 bases, leaving 10 bases between the germline ends. Germline V gene sequence: CDR1 SGHDT, CDR2 YYEEEE. The CDR3 loop reads CASSWGQSEQFF. DNA of the CDR3: TGTGCCAGCAGCTGGGGGCAAAGTGAGCAGTTCTTC.

The chain couples TRBV28 to TRBJ1-1; D remains unclear. The germline CDR1 and CDR2 sequences are MDHEN and SYDVKM. V was shortened by 8 bases and J by 7 bases, with 17 bases between the two germline ends. This CDR3 is built from 13 residues. DNA for the CDR3: TGTGCCAGCCATAGGTTTAACGTCGGTGAAGCTTTCTTT. Translation gives CASHRFNVGEAFF.

This chain uses TRBV6-6 with TRBJ2-1; 14 nucleotides match TRBD2. This CDR3 has 16 residues. Trimming at V came to 5 bases and at J to 5 bases, leaving 5 bases not matched to a gene. Germline V gene data show CDR1 as MNHNY and CDR2 as SVGAGI (reference sequence). The CDR3 reads CASSTGLAGGNNEQFF. Here the CDR3 DNA reads TGTGCCAGCAGTACCGGACTAGCGGGAGGAAACAATGAGCAGTTCTTC.

This chain joins TRBV5-5 and TRBJ2-5, with D tentatively TRBD1 (6 bases). CDR3 length: 12 residues. Trimming removed 4 bases from V and 8 bases from J, with 12 bases in between. CDR1 is SGHKS, CDR2 YYEKEE, per germline (reference sequence). DNA of the CDR3: TGTGCCAGCAGCGGACAGAGCTCCACCCAGTACTTC. Protein sequence: CASSGQSSTQYF. Combining the CDR3 with reference TRBV5-5 and TRBJ2-5 gives the whole variable domain DAGVTQSPTHLIKTRGQQVTLRCSPISGHKSVSWYQQVLGQGPQFIFQYYEKEERGRGNFPDRFSARQFPNYSSELNVNALLLGDSALYLCASSGQSSTQYFGPGTRLLVL.

J is TRBJ2-5 and V is TRBV5-8, with 11 bases matching TRBD2. This CDR3 comprises 15 residues. With V trimmed by 4 bases and J by 5 bases, 7 bases remained unmatched. The V gene's germline CDR1 is SGHTS and CDR2 YDEGEE. CDR3 coding DNA: TGTGCCAGCAGCGATTTAGCGGGAGGGCCGGAGACCCAGTACTTC. This gives the protein CASSDLAGGPETQYF.

This clone was detected only a few times. In the same sample, other DNA sequences code for this CDR3. V usage is TRBV6-6 and J usage is TRBJ2-5; D not resolved. Germline V gives CDR1 MNHNY, CDR2 SVGAGI (reference sequence). V lost 2 bases to trimming and J lost 4 bases, with 2 bases between them. This CDR3 comprises 11 residues. CDR3 loop: CASSYAETQYF. The CDR3 DNA sequence: TGTGCCAGCAGTTACGCAGAGACCCAGTACTTC.

For the CDR3, the DNA is TGTGCCAGCAGCAGTACGGTCGGTTATCAGCCCCAGCATTTT. Its translation is CASSSTVGYQPQHF. The gene calls are TRBV5-6 and TRBJ1-5; D unclear. The CDR3 length is 14 residues. Germline V gene sequence: CDR1 SGHDT, CDR2 YYEEEE. Trimming left V 4 bases short and J 5 bases short, with 13 bases between.

Comment on this clone: A clone one base away is much larger, so this may be a read error. Other DNA sequences from this sample encode an identical CDR3 as well. The rearrangement joins TRBV4-1 to TRBJ2-5; D is ambiguous. The V gene's germline CDR1 is MGHRA and CDR2 YSYEKL. The CDR3 is 11 residues long. Trimming took 1 base from V and 11 from J, leaving 8 bases between them. This CDR3 is CASSQVPAQYF. For the CDR3, the DNA is TGCGCCAGCAGCCAAGTTCCAGCTCAGTACTTC.

The sample holds one count of this clone. V usage is TRBV6-6 and J usage is TRBJ2-6, with D possibly TRBD1 on 5 matching bases. Between the trimmed V and J ends, which lost 4 bases and 2 bases, there was a span of 9 bases. Germline V CDR1 and CDR2: MNHNY, SVGAGI (reference sequence). The length of the CDR3 is 15 residues. For the CDR3, the DNA is TGTGCCAGCAGTTGGAAAGGGGCTGGGGCCAACGTCCTGACTTTC. This sequence encodes CASSWKGAGANVLTF.

The genes are TRBV10-3 and TRBJ1-2; the D gene is possibly TRBD1 (6 bases). The germline gives CDR1 ENHRY, CDR2 SYGVKD. V lost 6 bases and J lost 3, with 11 bases in between. This CDR3 is 13 amino acids long. This CDR3 is CAISGQSDYGYTF. CDR3 nucleotide sequence: TGTGCCATCAGCGGACAGTCCGACTATGGCTACACCTTC.

This clone was recorded many times. The chain uses TRBV7-2 and TRBJ2-5; D is unclear. This CDR3 comprises 14 residues. Germline-derived CDR1 and CDR2 are SGHTA and FQGNSA. Trimming removed 1 base at V and 5 bases at J, with 11 bases between. CDR3 in DNA: TGTGCCAGCAGCTTAGGGCTACCCCTGGAGACCCAGTACTTC. It encodes CASSLGLPLETQYF.

DNA for the CDR3: TGTGCCAGCAGCCAAGAAGAGGGCAGCGTCCTTCCCTCTGGAAACACCATATATTTT. This sequence encodes CASSQEEGSVLPSGNTIYF. The chain recombines TRBV4-2 with TRBJ1-3; D not resolved. The CDR3 runs 19 residues. V was pared by 0 bases and J by 0 bases, with 18 bases between. Germline CDR1 and CDR2: LGHNA and YNFKEQ.

The chain links TRBV7-2 to TRBJ1-2; 8 nucleotides match TRBD1. The V gene end was trimmed by 4 bases and the J gene end by 7 bases; junction bases not matched to a gene: 11. The CDR3 runs to 15 residues. Germline V gene lookup returns CDR1 SGHTA and CDR2 FQGNSA. The CDR3 DNA reads TGTGCCAGCAGCTCCGGGGGACAGGCTCCCCTTGGCTACACCTTC. Its protein product is CASSSGGQAPLGYTF.

The chain recombines TRBV29-1 with TRBJ1-1, with 7 nucleotides matching TRBD1. Unmatched junction bases numbered 7, after V lost 7 bases and J lost 5 bases. The CDR3 contains 12 residues. CDR1 and CDR2 from the germline V gene are SQVTM and ANQGSEA. CDR3 in amino acids: CSAAQGLTEAFF. The CDR3 region has the DNA TGCAGCGCCGCACAGGGGTTAACTGAAGCTTTCTTT. The full variable domain, rest sourced from reference TRBV29-1 and TRBJ1-1, is SAVISQKPSRDICQRGTSLTIQCQVDSQVTMMFWYRQQPGQSLTLIATANQGSEATYESGFVIDKFPISRPNLTFSTLTVSNMSPEDSSIYLCSAAQGLTEAFFGQGTRLTVV.

The rearrangement uses TRBV10-1 and TRBJ2-2; D may be TRBD2 (6 bases). The V end was cut by 5 bases, the J end by 10 bases, with 17 bases between. This CDR3 is 14 amino acids long. Germline V CDR1 and CDR2: WNHNN, SYGVQD (reference sequence). The CDR3 DNA reads as TGCGCCAGCAGTCCCAGGACTACAGGCGAGGAGCTGTTTTTT. Its protein product is CASSPRTTGEELFF.

A few counts support this clone. V is TRBV9 and J is TRBJ2-2; D uncertain. V gave up 4 bases and J gave up 6 bases, with 13 bases separating them. The CDR3 has 14 residues. CDR1 is SGDLS and CDR2 is YYNGEE in the germline V gene. Written as DNA, the CDR3 is TGTGCCAGCAGCTCGAGTCCGGCTTCCGGGGAGCTGTTTTTT. Its translation: CASSSSPASGELFF. The full variable domain, its missing parts supplied by reference TRBV9 and TRBJ2-2, is DSGVTQTPKHLITATGQRVTLRCSPRSGDLSVYWYQQSLDQGLQFLIQYYNGEERAKGNILERFSAQQFPDLHSELNLSSLELGDSALYFCASSSSPASGELFFGEGSRLTVL.

The rearrangement links TRBV5-4 to TRBJ2-5, with a possible D match to TRBD2 (6 bases). The CDR3 contains 14 residues. V was pared by 3 bases and J by 0 bases, with 9 bases between. Per germline, CDR1 SGHNT and CDR2 YYREEE (reference sequence). Here the CDR3 reads CASSSGGDQETQYF. As DNA, the CDR3 is TGTGCCAGCAGCTCCGGCGGGGACCAAGAGACCCAGTACTTC.

J is TRBJ1-2 and V is TRBV5-4; D perhaps matches TRBD1 (5 bases). This CDR3 region has 14 residues. Germline V lookup: CDR1 SGHNT, CDR2 YYREEE (reference sequence). V was trimmed by 0 bases and J by 7 bases, leaving 13 bases between them. CDR3 in amino acids: CASSLEQGFGGYTF. The CDR3 bases are TGTGCCAGCAGCTTGGAGCAGGGTTTCGGTGGCTACACCTTC.

This clone was seen many times. The chain has TRBV5-6 and TRBJ2-3; no definite D call. V lost 5 bases, J lost 3 bases, and 16 bases lay in between. This CDR3 has 15 residues. Germline V gene lookup returns CDR1 SGHDT and CDR2 YYEEEE. CDR3 sequence: CASSALGVSTDTQYF. CDR3 nucleotide sequence: TGTGCCAGCAGTGCCCTAGGTGTTTCGACAGATACGCAGTATTTT.

V is TRBV5-4 and J is TRBJ2-3; 8 positions match TRBD2. Trimming at V came to 0 bases and at J to 3 bases, leaving 3 bases not matched to a gene. Germline V CDR1 and CDR2: SGHNT, YYREEE (reference sequence). CDR3 length: 15 residues. As DNA, the CDR3 is TGTGCCAGCAGCTTGGGCGGGGGGAGGACAGATACGCAGTATTTT. Translation: CASSLGGGRTDTQYF.

The chain carries TRBV7-2 and TRBJ1-5, with 7 bases aligning to TRBD1. Trimming cost V 1 base and J 7 bases; bases outside gene matches: 4. The CDR3 consists of 14 residues. Germline V gene data show CDR1 as SGHTA and CDR2 as FQGNSA. The CDR3 loop is CASSLEWTGQPQHF. Written as DNA, the CDR3 is TGTGCCAGCAGCTTAGAATGGACAGGACAGCCCCAGCATTTT.